This TCR beta chain was observed in a study of T cell responses to AZD1222 COVID-19 vaccine. Study as a whole: Pooled in the analysis were second doses at about 4 or about 12 weeks.

Clones were sequenced by immunoSEQ multiplex PCR, and TCRdb holds only the in-frame ones, with some missing. The data show 60,000 to 75,000 clones, about 87% seen once. With respect to this clone: The antigen is not known.

The CDR3 consists of 16 residues. Germline loops: CDR1 MGHDK, CDR2 SYGVNS. Between the trimmed V and J ends, which lost 2 bases and 3 bases, there was a span of 14 bases. Points from the study as a whole: Dominant CD4 TCR responses targeted spike regions 160-218 and 743-854. In the spike-specific TCR repertoire, nearly half reportedly target unmutated variant regions.

Source: peripheral blood, taken on day 0 of AZD1222 vaccination. This sequence joins TRBV25-1 and TRBJ2-1; weak D call: TRBD1 (6 bases). The sequence was obtained from an adult in good health. CDR3 DNA: TGTGCCAGCAGTGAAACCGGGACACTCAACTACAATGAGCAGTTCTTC. Its protein product is CASSETGTLNYNEQFF. Based on the CDR3 plus reference TRBV25-1 and TRBJ2-1, the full variable domain is EADIYQTPRYLVIGTGKKITLECSQTMGHDKMYWYQQDPGMELHLIHYSYGVNSTEKGDLSSESTVSRIRTEHFPLTLESARPSHTSQYLCASSETGTLNYNEQFFGPGTRLTVL.